One and the same sample provided the 20 T cell receptor beta chains below, sequenced in a study of STAT5B mutations in CD4+ large granular lymphocyte leukemia. The table came from immunoSEQ multiplex PCR; TCRdb's copy has only in-frame clones and leaves some out. The sample includes fewer than 40,000 clones, 78% of them seen just once. Input material: CD4+ T cells from blood buffy coats. The receptors here all came from a human donor in good health.

The V and J genes are TRBV2 and TRBJ2-3; a possible D gene is TRBD2 (5 bases). CDR1 is SNHLY, CDR2 FYNNEI, per germline. The length of the CDR3 is 15 residues. V lost 6 bases to trimming and J lost 0 bases, with 13 bases between them. The CDR3 loop is CASSYLASSTDTQYF. As DNA, the CDR3 is TGTGCCAGCAGCTACCTAGCCTCTAGCACAGATACGCAGTATTTT.

This rearrangement joins TRBV6-1 to TRBJ2-7, with D tentatively TRBD1 (6 bases). Germline CDR1 reads MNHNS; CDR2 reads SASEGT. The CDR3 covers 13 residues. Trimming shortened V by 6 bases and J by 3 bases, and 12 bases separated the two germline ends. CDR3 sequence: CASRRQDLYEQYF. In DNA, the CDR3 is TGTGCCAGCAGAAGACAGGATCTCTACGAGCAGTACTTC.

The rearrangement uses TRBV18 and TRBJ2-7; D is uncertain. This CDR3 is built from 13 residues. V lost 3 bases, J lost 2 bases, and 8 bases lay in between. The germline V gene has CDR1 KGHSH and CDR2 LQKENI. CDR3 bases: TGTGCCAGCTCACCCGGACCGACCTACGAGCAGTACTTC. This encodes CASSPGPTYEQYF.

The rearrangement links TRBV5-1 to TRBJ2-2, with TRBD1 matching over 8 bases. In germline, CDR1 is SGHRS, CDR2 YFSETQ. V trimming: 0 bases; J trimming: 5 bases; junction bases outside the gene matches: 6. This CDR3 has 16 amino acids. The CDR3 nucleotides are TGCGCCAGCAGCTTGGACCCGGACAGGGTAACCGGGGAGCTGTTTTTT. Translated, it gives CASSLDPDRVTGELFF.

The genes are TRBV19 and TRBJ2-1; no clear D. The germline V and J ends were trimmed by 7 bases and 7 bases, with 17 bases remaining between them. The germline V gene has CDR1 LNHDA and CDR2 SQIVND (reference sequence). This CDR3 has 14 residues. CDR3 region: CASKVSWGSNEQFF. CDR3 bases: TGTGCCAGTAAAGTCTCGTGGGGATCGAATGAGCAGTTCTTC.

The CDR3 nucleotides read TGCGCCAGCAGCTGGTCCGAGACAGGCCTCTATGGCTACACCTTC. Its translation: CASSWSETGLYGYTF. This sequence joins TRBV5-1 and TRBJ1-2; possible D gene TRBD1, 6 bases. V lost 3 bases to trimming and J lost 4 bases, with 16 bases between them. The CDR3 sequence is 15 residues long. Germline CDR1 reads SGHRS; CDR2 reads YFSETQ.

The CDR3 sequence is CASSFRDNFGETQYF. The CDR3 bases are TGCGCCAGCAGCTTCCGGGACAACTTCGGGGAGACCCAGTACTTC. The chain links TRBV5-1 to TRBJ2-5, with a tentative D call TRBD1 (6 bases). V was trimmed by 2 bases and J by 5 bases, leaving 16 bases between them. The CDR3 runs 15 residues. Germline CDR1 and CDR2: SGHRS and YFSETQ.

The V gene is TRBV6-6, the J gene TRBJ2-7, with D possibly TRBD1 on 6 matching bases. Germline values: CDR1 MNHNY, CDR2 SVGAGI (reference sequence). The V end lost 2 bases, the J end lost 0 bases, and 11 bases lay between the germline ends. The CDR3 consists of 15 residues. The DNA for the CDR3 is TGTGCCAGCAGTTACCGGGACATCCCCTCCTACGAGCAGTACTTC. Translating it yields CASSYRDIPSYEQYF.

The V gene is TRBV11-2, the J gene TRBJ2-7; TRBD1 agrees at 8 bases. This CDR3 has 16 residues. Trimming at V came to 1 base and at J to 4 bases, leaving 9 bases not matched to a gene. Germline V gene data show CDR1 as SGHAT and CDR2 as FQNNGV. The CDR3 is CASSLVGSRQGYEQYF. The CDR3 region has the DNA TGTGCCAGCAGCTTAGTTGGTTCGAGACAGGGGTACGAGCAGTACTTC.

This clone has only one observation. CDR3 in amino acids: CASSPPGALTGRGDTQYF. Written as DNA, the CDR3 is TGTGCCAGCTCACCACCGGGCGCTCTCACCGGTCGGGGAGATACGCAGTATTTT. The chain joins TRBV18 to TRBJ2-3; D perhaps matches TRBD2 (5 bases). The CDR3 loop spans 18 amino acids. Trimming took off 0 bases at V and 5 bases at J, with 21 bases between the two ends. Germline-derived CDR1 and CDR2 are KGHSH and LQKENI.

This clone was seen a few times. The CDR3 loop is CASSQNPGLAAFYEQYF. The DNA of the CDR3 is TGTGCCAGCAGCCAGAATCCGGGACTAGCAGCGTTCTACGAGCAGTACTTC. The chain joins TRBV7-6 to TRBJ2-7, with 9 positions matching TRBD2. V shed 5 bases, J shed 3 bases, and the junction held 14 bases outside the gene matches. Per germline, CDR1 SGHVS and CDR2 FNYEAQ. The CDR3 has 17 amino acids.

The V gene is TRBV7-2, the J gene TRBJ2-3; 7 nucleotides agree with TRBD2. The germline V gene has CDR1 SGHTA and CDR2 FQGNSA. V gave up 6 bases and J gave up 4 bases; unmatched junction bases: 10. There are 15 residues in the CDR3. The CDR3 here is CASSYQTSNADTQYF. Here the CDR3 DNA reads TGTGCCAGCAGTTACCAGACTAGCAACGCAGATACGCAGTATTTT. The full variable domain, its missing parts supplied by reference TRBV7-2 and TRBJ2-3, is GAGVSQSPSNKVTEKGKDVELRCDPISGHTALYWYRQSLGQGLEFLIYFQGNSAPDKSGLPSDRFSAERTGGSVSTLTIQRTQQEDSAVYLCASSYQTSNADTQYFGPGTRLTVL.

The chain is built from TRBV28 and TRBJ1-6; TRBD1 aligns across 8 bases. The CDR3 contains 18 residues. Germline V gene data show CDR1 as MDHEN and CDR2 as SYDVKM. V shed 6 bases, J shed 0 bases, and the junction held 10 bases outside the gene matches. The DNA of the CDR3 is TGTGCCAGCAGCTCAACCCGGACAGGGCTCTCCTATAATTCACCCCTCCACTTT. This gives the protein CASSSTRTGLSYNSPLHF.

The J gene is TRBJ1-2, the V gene TRBV30; D gene ambiguous. From germline, CDR1 is GTSNPN and CDR2 SVGIG (reference sequence). The CDR3 length is 13 residues. The V and J ends lost 0 bases and 6 bases respectively, with 11 bases between them. The CDR3 protein is CAWSVQGADGYTF. The CDR3 DNA follows: TGTGCCTGGAGTGTTCAAGGAGCTGATGGCTACACCTTC.

This clone was seen a handful of times. The chain is built from TRBV4-2 and TRBJ1-1; D unclear. Germline lookup yields CDR1 LGHNA and CDR2 YNFKEQ. The CDR3 extends over 14 amino acids. The V end was cut by 0 bases, the J end by 7 bases, with 12 bases between. CDR3 in amino acids: CASSQERGSVEAFF. CDR3 DNA sequence: TGTGCCAGCAGCCAAGAAAGAGGGAGCGTTGAAGCTTTCTTT.

CDR3 loop: CASNFWDGTYEQYF. The DNA for the CDR3 is TGTGCCAGCAACTTTTGGGACGGGACCTACGAGCAGTACTTC. The J gene is TRBJ2-5, the V gene TRBV7-9; D may correspond to TRBD1 or TRBD2 (5 bases each). The J call could be wrong; TRBJ2-7 is a better fit for the DNA end. CDR1 and CDR2 (germline): SEHNR, FQNEAQ (reference sequence). This CDR3 comprises 14 residues.

This chain joins TRBV27 and TRBJ2-1, with 7 bases aligning to TRBD2. V shed 6 bases and J 7 bases; nucleotides not matched to a gene: 12. Germline values: CDR1 MNHEY, CDR2 SMNVEV (reference sequence). This CDR3 has 15 amino acids. The CDR3 protein is CASRLTGLLMNEQFF. CDR3 DNA: TGTGCCAGCAGGTTAACGGGACTACTTATGAATGAGCAGTTCTTC.

Here the CDR3 reads CASRPSPGTDNQPQHF. The CDR3, as DNA: TGCGCCAGCCGCCCTTCACCCGGGACGGATAATCAGCCCCAGCATTTT. This chain links TRBV5-1 with TRBJ1-5; D is possibly TRBD1 (5 bases). V was shortened by 7 bases and J by 4 bases, with 21 bases between the two germline ends. The CDR3 loop spans 16 amino acids. CDR1 is SGHRS, CDR2 YFSETQ, per germline. The full variable domain, rest sourced from reference TRBV5-1 and TRBJ1-5, is KAGVTQTPRYLIKTRGQQVTLSCSPISGHRSVSWYQQTPGQGLQFLFEYFSETQRNKGNFPGRFSGRQFSNSRSEMNVSTLELGDSALYLCASRPSPGTDNQPQHFGDGTRLSIL.

The J gene is TRBJ1-3, the V gene TRBV28; no clear D. Trimming took 3 bases from V and 3 from J, leaving 9 bases between them. Germline V lookup: CDR1 MDHEN, CDR2 SYDVKM. CDR3 length equals 14 residues. In DNA, the CDR3 is TGTGCCAGCAGTTTGGAAGTTTATGGAAACACCATATATTTT. It codes for CASSLEVYGNTIYF.

This clone was found a few times. The rearrangement joins TRBV18 to TRBJ1-1; the D is unclear. This CDR3 is 13 amino acids long. Germline V gene lookup returns CDR1 KGHSH and CDR2 LQKENI. V dropped 4 bases and J dropped 4 bases, with 10 bases sitting between them. The CDR3 nucleotides read TGTGCCAGCTCACACGGAGGAAGCACTGAAGCTTTCTTT. Residues: CASSHGGSTEAFF.